The clone carrying this TCR beta chain came up once. Sequencing was performed with immunoSEQ multiplex PCR; in TCRdb, only in-frame clones are kept and a portion is missing. Of around 100,000 clones listed, almost 95% are singletons. The data are from a study of T cell changes during pregnancy in multiple sclerosis. V was trimmed by 5 bases and J by 4 bases, leaving 15 bases between them. The CDR3 runs 15 residues. Per germline, CDR1 MGHRA and CDR2 YSYEKL. The V gene is TRBV4-1, the J gene TRBJ1-3; perhaps TRBD1 as D (6 bases). The TCR comes from a female donor with multiple sclerosis, enrolled in a pregnancy study. The sample in question was peripheral blood, obtained after pregnancy. The CDR3 spells CASSVDSSWGNTIYF. The CDR3 nucleotides are TGCGCCAGCAGCGTGGACAGTTCCTGGGGAAACACCATATATTTT.